Shown below are 5 T cell receptor beta chains from a single sample sequenced in a study of blood T cell repertoires in COVID-19. Sequencing used immunoSEQ multiplex PCR; TCRdb keeps in-frame clones, though not all of them. The profile shows about 210,000 clones, about four fifths of them singletons. The sequenced sample was PBMCs or T cells enriched from blood (not recorded which). The receptors were gathered from a woman aged 45-59 years with acute COVID-19.

The chain joins TRBV27 to TRBJ2-1; a weak D match, TRBD1 (5 bases). CDR1 and CDR2 from the germline V gene are MNHEY and SMNVEV (reference sequence). The CDR3 runs to 15 residues. V lost 7 bases and J lost 4, with 17 bases in between. The CDR3, as DNA: TGTGCCAGCAAACTAAAGGCAGGGTCTTACAATGAGCAGTTCTTC. It is translated as CASKLKAGSYNEQFF.

The V call is TRBV6-5, the J call TRBJ2-2, with a possible D match to TRBD1 (6 bases). The V end lost 2 bases, the J end lost 6 bases, and 13 bases lay between the germline ends. This CDR3 contains 15 residues. Germline loops: CDR1 MNHEY, CDR2 SVGAGI. The CDR3 loop reads CASSYGGGASGELFF. In nucleotides, the CDR3 is TGTGCCAGCAGTTACGGTGGGGGCGCATCCGGGGAGCTGTTTTTT.

The chain employs TRBV6-5 and TRBJ1-1; D gene ambiguous. Trimming left V 7 bases short and J 5 bases short, with 8 bases between. CDR1 MNHEY and CDR2 SVGAGI come from the germline V gene. The CDR3 covers 11 residues. The CDR3 sequence is CASIWRTEAFF. The DNA for the CDR3 is TGTGCCAGCATCTGGAGGACTGAAGCTTTCTTT.

This clone appeared a single time. This rearrangement joins TRBV27 to TRBJ2-5; tentative D call: TRBD1 (5 bases). CDR1 and CDR2 (germline): MNHEY, SMNVEV (reference sequence). V shed 2 bases and J shed 7 bases, with 20 bases lying between them. The CDR3 is made up of 16 amino acids. Here the CDR3 reads CASSLRGQESSLTQYF. The CDR3 nucleotides are TGTGCCAGCAGTTTAAGGGGCCAGGAGAGTAGTTTGACCCAGTACTTC.

The rearrangement uses TRBV2 and TRBJ1-5; a possible D gene is TRBD1 (6 bases). V was shortened by 0 bases and J by 3 bases, with 9 bases between the two germline ends. CDR3 length: 15 amino acids. The germline V gene encodes CDR1 SNHLY and CDR2 FYNNEI. The CDR3 DNA reads as TGTGCCAGCAGTGAAGCTCAGGGGTCCAATCAGCCCCAGCATTTT. Translated, it gives CASSEAQGSNQPQHF.